This T cell receptor beta chain was sequenced for a study of cytotoxic CD8 clonotypes in ibrutinib-treated CLL. Study in general: Recorded responses included approximately 25 partial and 2 complete; following median roughly 68 months, roughly 15 stayed remitted and roughly twelve progressed. Following a median about eleven months of treatment, with a range of 6 to 36, response samples were taken.

To note about this clone: What it binds is unknown.

Target depth was 1 in 200,000 to 1 in 1 million T cells, about 10x per clonotype. Only in-frame clones appear in the TCRdb table, and some are missing; sequencing was by immunoSEQ multiplex PCR. This sample carries fewer than 40,000 clones, 65% to 70% of them seen once, and the ten largest clones take less than 7.5%. General study points: Patients had baseline clonality above age-matched healthy donors, and this clonality moved with circulating CD8+ T-cell counts.

Germline CDR1 and CDR2: MNHEY and SVGAGI. Trimming left V 5 bases short and J 7 bases short, with 12 bases between. This CDR3 is built from 14 residues. The rearrangement links TRBV6-5 to TRBJ1-6; D is unclear. The starting material was PBMCs, obtained at disease progression, from a patient treated with ibrutinib. This clonotype originated in a human donor with chronic lymphocytic leukemia. The CDR3, as DNA: TGTGCCAGCAGTAGGGAGAGTATCAATTCACCCCTCCACTTT. This translates into CASSRESINSPLHF.